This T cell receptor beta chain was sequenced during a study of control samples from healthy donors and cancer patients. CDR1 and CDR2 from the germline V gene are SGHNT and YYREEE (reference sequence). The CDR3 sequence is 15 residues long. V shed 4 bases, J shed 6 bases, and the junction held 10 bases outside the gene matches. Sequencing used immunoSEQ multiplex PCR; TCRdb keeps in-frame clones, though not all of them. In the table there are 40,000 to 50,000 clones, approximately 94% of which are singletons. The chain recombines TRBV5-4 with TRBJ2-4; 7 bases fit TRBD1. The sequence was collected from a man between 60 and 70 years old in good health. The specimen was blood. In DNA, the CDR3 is TGTGCCAGCAGCCCGCGAGGGGGCTTGGGAAACATTCAGTACTTC. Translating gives CASSPRGGLGNIQYF.